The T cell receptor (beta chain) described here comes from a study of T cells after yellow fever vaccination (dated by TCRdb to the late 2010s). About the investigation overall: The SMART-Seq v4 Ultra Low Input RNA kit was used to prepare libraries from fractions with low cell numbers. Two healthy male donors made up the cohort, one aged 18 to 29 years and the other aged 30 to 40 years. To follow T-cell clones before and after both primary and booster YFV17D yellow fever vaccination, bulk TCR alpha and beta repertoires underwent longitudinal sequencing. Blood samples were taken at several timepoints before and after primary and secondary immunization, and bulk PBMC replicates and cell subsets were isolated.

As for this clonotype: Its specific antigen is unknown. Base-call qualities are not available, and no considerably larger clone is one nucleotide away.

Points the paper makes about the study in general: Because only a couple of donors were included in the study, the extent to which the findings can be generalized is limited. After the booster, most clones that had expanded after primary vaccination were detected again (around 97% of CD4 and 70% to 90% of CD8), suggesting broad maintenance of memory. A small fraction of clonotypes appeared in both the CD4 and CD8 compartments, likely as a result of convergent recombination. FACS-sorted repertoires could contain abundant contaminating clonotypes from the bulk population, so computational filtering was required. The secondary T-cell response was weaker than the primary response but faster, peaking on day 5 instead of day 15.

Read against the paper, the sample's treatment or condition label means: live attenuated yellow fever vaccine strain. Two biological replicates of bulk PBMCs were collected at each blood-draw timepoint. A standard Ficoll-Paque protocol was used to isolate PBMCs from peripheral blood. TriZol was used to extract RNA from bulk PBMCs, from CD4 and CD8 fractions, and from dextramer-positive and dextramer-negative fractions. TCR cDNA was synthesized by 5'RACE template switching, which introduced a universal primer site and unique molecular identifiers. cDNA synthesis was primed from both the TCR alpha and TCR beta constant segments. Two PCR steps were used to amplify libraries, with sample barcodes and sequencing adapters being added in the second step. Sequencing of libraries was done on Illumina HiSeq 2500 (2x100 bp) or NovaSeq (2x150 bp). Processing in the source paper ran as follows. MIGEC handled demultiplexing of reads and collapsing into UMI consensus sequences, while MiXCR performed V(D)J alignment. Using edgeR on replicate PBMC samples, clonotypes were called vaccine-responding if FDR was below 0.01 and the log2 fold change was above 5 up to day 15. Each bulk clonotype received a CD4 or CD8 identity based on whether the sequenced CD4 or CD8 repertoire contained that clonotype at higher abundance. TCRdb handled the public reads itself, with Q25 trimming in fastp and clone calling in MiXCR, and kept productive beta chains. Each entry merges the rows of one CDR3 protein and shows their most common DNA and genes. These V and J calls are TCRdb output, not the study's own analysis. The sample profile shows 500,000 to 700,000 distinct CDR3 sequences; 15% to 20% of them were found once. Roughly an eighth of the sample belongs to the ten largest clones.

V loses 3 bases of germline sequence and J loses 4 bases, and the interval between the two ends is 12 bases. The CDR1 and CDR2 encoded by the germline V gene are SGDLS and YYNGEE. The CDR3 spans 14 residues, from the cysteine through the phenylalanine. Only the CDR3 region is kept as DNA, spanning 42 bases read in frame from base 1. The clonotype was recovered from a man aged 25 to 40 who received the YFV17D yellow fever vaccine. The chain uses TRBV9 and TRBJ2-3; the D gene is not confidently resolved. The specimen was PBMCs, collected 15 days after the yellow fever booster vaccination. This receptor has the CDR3 CASSALQVADTQYF. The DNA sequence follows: TGTGCCAGCAGCGCCCTTCAGGTAGCAGATACGCAGTATTTT.